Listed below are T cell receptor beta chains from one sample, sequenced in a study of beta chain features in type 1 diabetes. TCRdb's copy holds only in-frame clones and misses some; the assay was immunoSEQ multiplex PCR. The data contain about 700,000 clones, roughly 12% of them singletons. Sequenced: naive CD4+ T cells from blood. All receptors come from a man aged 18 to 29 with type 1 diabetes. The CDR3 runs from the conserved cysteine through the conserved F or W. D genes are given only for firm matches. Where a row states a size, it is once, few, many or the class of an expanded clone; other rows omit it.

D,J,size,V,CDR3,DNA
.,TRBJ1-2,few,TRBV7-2,CASSYIPGPENGYTF,TGTGCCAGCAGCTACATTCCGGGACCAGAAAATGGCTACACCTTC
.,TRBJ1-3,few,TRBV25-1,CASTPGNTIYF,TGTGCCAGCACCCCAGGAAACACCATATATTTT
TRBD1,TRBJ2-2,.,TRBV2,CASSGDRGNTGELFF,TGTGCCAGCAGTGGGGACAGGGGGAACACCGGGGAGCTGTTTTTT
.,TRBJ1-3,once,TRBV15,CATSRDLGIGNTIYF,TGTGCCACCAGCAGAGATTTAGGGATTGGAAACACCATATATTTT
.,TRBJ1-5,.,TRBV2,CASSPGSGVNQPQHF,TGTGCCAGCAGCCCGGGTTCGGGAGTTAATCAGCCCCAGCATTTT
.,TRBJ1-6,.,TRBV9,CASRTGNSPLHF,TGTGCCAGCAGGACGGGTAATTCACCCCTCCACTTT
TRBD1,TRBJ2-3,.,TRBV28,CASRTPRQGHTQYF,TGTGCCAGCAGAACCCCGAGACAGGGCCATACGCAGTATTTT
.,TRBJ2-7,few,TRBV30,CAWSRLASEQYF,TGTGCCTGGAGTCGGCTAGCTTCCGAGCAGTACTTC
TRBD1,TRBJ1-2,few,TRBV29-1,CSVVRGSNYGYTF,TGCAGCGTTGTCAGGGGGTCGAACTATGGCTACACCTTC
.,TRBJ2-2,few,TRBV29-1,CSVTQNTGELFF,TGCAGCGTCACACAAAACACCGGGGAGCTGTTTTTT
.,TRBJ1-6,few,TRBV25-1,CASSDNSPLHF,TGTGCCAGCAGTGATAATTCACCCCTCCACTTT
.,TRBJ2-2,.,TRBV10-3,CAISEINWNTGELFF,TGTGCCATCAGTGAGATAAATTGGAACACCGGGGAGCTGTTTTTT
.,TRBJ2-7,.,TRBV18,CASSPPSRSYEQYF,TGTGCCAGCTCACCCCCCAGCCGATCCTACGAGCAGTACTTC
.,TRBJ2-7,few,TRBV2,CASSVVYEQYF,TGTGCCAGCAGTGTAGTCTACGAGCAGTACTTC
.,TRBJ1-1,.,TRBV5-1,CASSWRQANTEAFF,TGCGCCAGCAGCTGGAGACAGGCGAACACTGAAGCTTTCTTT
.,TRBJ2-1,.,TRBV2,CASRNRGLNNEQFF,TGTGCCAGCAGGAACCGAGGGTTAAACAATGAGCAGTTCTTC
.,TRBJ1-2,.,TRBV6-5,CASSYPPAGARGYTF,TGTGCCAGCAGTTACCCCCCCGCGGGGGCACGAGGCTACACCTTC
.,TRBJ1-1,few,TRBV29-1,CSAGENTEAFF,TGCAGCGCCGGGGAGAACACTGAAGCTTTCTTT
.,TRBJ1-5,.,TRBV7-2,CASSLRTVGVDQPQHF,TGTGCCAGCAGCTTAAGGACGGTCGGGGTCGATCAGCCCCAGCATTTT
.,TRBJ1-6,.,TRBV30,CAWSEGPEGSPLHF,TGTGCCTGGAGTGAGGGACCTGAGGGATCACCCCTCCACTTT
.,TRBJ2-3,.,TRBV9,CASSDRRGTDTQYF,TGTGCCAGCAGCGACCGCAGGGGTACAGATACGCAGTATTTT
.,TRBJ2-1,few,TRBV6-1,CASSDRSGISSYNEQFF,TGTGCCAGCAGTGATAGGTCAGGCATTAGCTCCTACAATGAGCAGTTCTTC
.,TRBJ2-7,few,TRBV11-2,CASSAQSSYEQYF,TGTGCCAGCAGCGCTCAGAGCTCCTACGAGCAGTACTTC
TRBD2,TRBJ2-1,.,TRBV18,CATGTSGGYEQFF,TGTGCCACCGGGACTAGCGGGGGCTATGAGCAGTTCTTC
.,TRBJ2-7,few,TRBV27,CASSLSRGEQYF,TGTGCCAGCAGTTTATCTCGGGGCGAGCAGTACTTC
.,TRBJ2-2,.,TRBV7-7,CASRTNRDTGELFF,TGTGCTAGCCGCACGAACAGAGACACCGGGGAGCTGTTTTTT
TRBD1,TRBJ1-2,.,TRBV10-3,CAISDPGGEVGYTF,TGTGCCATCAGTGACCCAGGGGGAGAGGTTGGCTACACCTTC
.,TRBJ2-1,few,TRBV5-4,CASSSPGTYNEQFF,TGTGCCAGCAGCTCCCCAGGGACGTACAATGAGCAGTTCTTC
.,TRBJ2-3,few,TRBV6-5,CASSYWAGQHTDTQYF,TGTGCCAGCAGTTACTGGGCGGGACAGCACACAGATACGCAGTATTTT
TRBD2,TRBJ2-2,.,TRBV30,CAWRLGTWGGNTGELFF,TGTGCCTGGAGATTGGGCACTTGGGGGGGAAACACCGGGGAGCTGTTTTTT
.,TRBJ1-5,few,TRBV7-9,CASSNRISEPQHF,TGTGCCAGCAGTAATCGAATCAGCGAGCCCCAGCATTTT
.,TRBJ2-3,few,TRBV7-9,CASTPGEVTDASTDTQYF,TGTGCCAGCACCCCGGGGGAGGTGACTGATGCTTCCACAGATACGCAGTATTTT
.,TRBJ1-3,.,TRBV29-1,CSVDRGNTIYF,TGCAGCGTCGATAGGGGAAACACCATATATTTT
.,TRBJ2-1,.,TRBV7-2,CASSLSRGGLNEQFF,TGTGCCAGCAGCTTATCCCGGGGTGGCCTCAATGAGCAGTTCTTC
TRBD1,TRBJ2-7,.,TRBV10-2,CASAGQGSYEQYF,TGCGCCAGCGCGGGACAGGGCTCCTACGAGCAGTACTTC